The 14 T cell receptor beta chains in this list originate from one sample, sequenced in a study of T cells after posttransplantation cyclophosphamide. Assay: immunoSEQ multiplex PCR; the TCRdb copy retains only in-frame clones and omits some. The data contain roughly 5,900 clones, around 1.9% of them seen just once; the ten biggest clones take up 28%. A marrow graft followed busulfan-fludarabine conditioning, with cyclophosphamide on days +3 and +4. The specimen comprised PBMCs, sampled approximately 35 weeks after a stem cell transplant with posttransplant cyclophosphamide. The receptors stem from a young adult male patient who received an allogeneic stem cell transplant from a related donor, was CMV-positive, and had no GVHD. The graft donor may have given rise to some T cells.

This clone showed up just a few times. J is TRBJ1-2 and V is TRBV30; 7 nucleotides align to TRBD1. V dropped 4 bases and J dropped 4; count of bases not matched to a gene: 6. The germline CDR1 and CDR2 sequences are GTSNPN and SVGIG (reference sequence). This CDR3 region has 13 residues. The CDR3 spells CAWNGQAVYGYTF. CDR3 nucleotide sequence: TGTGCCTGGAACGGACAGGCGGTCTATGGCTACACCTTC.

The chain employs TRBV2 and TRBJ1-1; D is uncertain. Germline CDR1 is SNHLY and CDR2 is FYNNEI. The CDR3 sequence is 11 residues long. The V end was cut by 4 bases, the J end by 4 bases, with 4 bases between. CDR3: CASSVGTEAFF. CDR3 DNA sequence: TGTGCCAGCAGTGTCGGCACTGAAGCTTTCTTT.

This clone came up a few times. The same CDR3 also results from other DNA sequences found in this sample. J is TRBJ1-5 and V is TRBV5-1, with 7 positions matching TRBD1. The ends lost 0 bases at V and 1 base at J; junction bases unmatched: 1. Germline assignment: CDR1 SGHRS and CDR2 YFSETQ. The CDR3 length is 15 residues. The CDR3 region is CASSLVGGSNQPQHF. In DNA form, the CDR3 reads TGCGCCAGCAGCTTGGTAGGGGGCAGCAATCAGCCCCAGCATTTT.

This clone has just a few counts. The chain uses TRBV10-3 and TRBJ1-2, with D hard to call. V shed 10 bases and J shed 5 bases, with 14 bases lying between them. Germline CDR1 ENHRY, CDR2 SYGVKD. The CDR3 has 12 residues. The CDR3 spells CASTVDGYGYTF. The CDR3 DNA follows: TGTGCCAGCACCGTCGACGGGTATGGCTACACCTTC.

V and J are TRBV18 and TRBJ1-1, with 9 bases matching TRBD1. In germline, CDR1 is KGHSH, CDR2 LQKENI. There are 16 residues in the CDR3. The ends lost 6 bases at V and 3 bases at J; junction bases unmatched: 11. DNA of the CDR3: TGTGCCAGCTCCCCCGGACAGGGGAGTATATACACTGAAGCTTTCTTT. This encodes CASSPGQGSIYTEAFF.

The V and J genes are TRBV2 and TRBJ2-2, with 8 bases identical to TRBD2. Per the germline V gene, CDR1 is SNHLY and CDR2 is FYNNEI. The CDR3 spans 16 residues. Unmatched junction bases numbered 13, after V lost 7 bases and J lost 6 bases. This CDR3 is CASTTSGSFPAGELFF. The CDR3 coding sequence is TGTGCCAGCACGACCAGCGGGAGTTTTCCGGCCGGGGAGCTGTTTTTT.

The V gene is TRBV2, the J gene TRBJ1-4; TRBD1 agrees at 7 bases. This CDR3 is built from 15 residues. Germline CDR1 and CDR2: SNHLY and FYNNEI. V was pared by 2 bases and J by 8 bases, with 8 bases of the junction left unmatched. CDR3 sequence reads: CASSEKGARVEKLFF. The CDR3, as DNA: TGTGCCAGCAGTGAAAAGGGGGCGCGAGTGGAAAAACTGTTTTTT.

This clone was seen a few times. The CDR3 reads CASSPGGELFF. DNA of the CDR3: TGTGCCAGCTCACCCGGCGGGGAGCTGTTTTTT. The chain couples TRBV18 to TRBJ2-2, with D hard to call. Trimming left V 3 bases short and J 7 bases short, with 3 bases between. CDR1 and CDR2 from the germline V gene are KGHSH and LQKENI. This CDR3 region has 11 residues. Drawing the rest from reference TRBV18 and TRBJ2-2, the complete variable domain is NAGVMQNPRHLVRRRGQEARLRCSPMKGHSHVYWYRQLPEEGLKFMVYLQKENIIDESGMPKERFSAEFPKEGPSILRIQQVVRGDSAAYFCASSPGGELFFGEGSRLTVL.

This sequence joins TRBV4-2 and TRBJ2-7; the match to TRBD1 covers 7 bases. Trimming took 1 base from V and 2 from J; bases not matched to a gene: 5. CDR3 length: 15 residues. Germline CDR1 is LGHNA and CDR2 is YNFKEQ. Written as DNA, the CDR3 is TGTGCCAGCAGCCAAGTCTTGGGACAGACCTACGAGCAGTACTTC. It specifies CASSQVLGQTYEQYF.

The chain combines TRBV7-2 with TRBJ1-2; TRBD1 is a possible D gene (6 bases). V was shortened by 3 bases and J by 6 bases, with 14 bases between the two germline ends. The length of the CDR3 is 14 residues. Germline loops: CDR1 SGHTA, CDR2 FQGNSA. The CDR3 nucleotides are TGTGCCAGCAGCTTTTCACGGGGGGCTGATGGCTACACCTTC. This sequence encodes CASSFSRGADGYTF.

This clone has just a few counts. The CDR3 nucleotides read TGTGCCAGCTCACCGTACGGGGGGGCCCAAGAGACCCAGTACTTC. Protein sequence: CASSPYGGAQETQYF. V usage is TRBV18 and J usage is TRBJ2-5; 8 bases line up with TRBD2. This CDR3 is 15 amino acids long. The J segment lost 1 base and the V segment lost 3 bases, leaving 4 bases of the junction unmatched. Germline lookup yields CDR1 KGHSH and CDR2 LQKENI.

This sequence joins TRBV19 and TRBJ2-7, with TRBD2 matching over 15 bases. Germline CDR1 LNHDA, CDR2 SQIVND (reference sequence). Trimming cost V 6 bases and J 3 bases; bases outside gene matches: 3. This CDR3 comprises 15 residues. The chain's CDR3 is CASRPGLAGGYEQYF. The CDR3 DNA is TGTGCCAGTAGACCGGGACTAGCGGGGGGCTACGAGCAGTACTTC.

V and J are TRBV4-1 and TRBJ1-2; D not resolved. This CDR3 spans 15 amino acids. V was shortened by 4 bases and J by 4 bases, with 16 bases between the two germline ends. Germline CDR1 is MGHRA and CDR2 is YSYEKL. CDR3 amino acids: CASSLSGSGSYGYTF. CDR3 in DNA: TGCGCCAGCAGCCTCAGCGGTTCAGGATCCTATGGCTACACCTTC.

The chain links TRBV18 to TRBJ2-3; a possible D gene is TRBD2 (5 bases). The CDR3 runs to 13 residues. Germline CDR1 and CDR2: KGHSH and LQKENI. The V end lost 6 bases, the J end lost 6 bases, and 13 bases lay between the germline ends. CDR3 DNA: TGTGCCAGCTCCCTGGGTACGGGGGATACGCAGTATTTT. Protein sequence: CASSLGTGDTQYF.